This T cell receptor beta chain was sequenced during a study of T cell repertoires in cytomegalovirus infection. Study details: CMV epitopes used comprised recently identified HLA-C-restricted ones and well-studied HLA-B-restricted ones. Findings and limits, study-wide: Dominating the ex vivo response were TCR beta clonotypes that were CMV-specific and HLA-C-restricted. The study identified carriers of CMV plus the relevant HLA from cumulative public TCR beta family frequency.

The germline V gene has CDR1 MNHNS and CDR2 SASEGT. V was cut by 1 base and J by 13 bases, with 20 bases left in between. The CDR3 runs 14 residues. This clonotype showed up just a few times. Antigen unknown. In TCRdb, the reads were re-called with MiXCR into one record per CDR3 protein. This repertoire shows roughly 500,000 distinct CDR3 sequences, roughly a third found once; its top ten account for 15% to 20%. The receptor comes from a human donor in good health (CMV status not recorded). Some clones in this sample may be carry-over from other donors' samples. This specimen consisted of cultured PBMCs, obtained from culture after CMV antigen stimulation. The rearrangement links TRBV6-1 to TRBJ2-7; D remains unclear. The CDR3 nucleotides are TGTGCCAGCAGTGAAGGAGGCCTCGGAGTCTCCCTTTACGTC. It translates to CASSEGGLGVSLYV.